The clone carrying this T cell receptor (beta chain) was seen ten or more times. Its antigen is as yet unknown. From germline, CDR1 is MNHEY and CDR2 SVGAGI. V shed 6 bases, J shed 2 bases, and the junction held 6 bases outside the gene matches. There are 14 residues in the CDR3. This sample is part of a study of neurological immune-mediated disorders. In the study overall: Secondary progressive disease was present in 3, and relapsing-remitting disease in 31, of the approximately 35 multiple sclerosis patients.

MiXCR was run by TCRdb on the 5' RACE reads, yielding one entry per CDR3 protein. The table lists about 60,000 distinct CDR3 sequences, around 4.4% of them singletons. General study findings and limits: None of the CDR3 amino acid sequences found in expanded clones was shared across subjects. This suggests that the TCR-beta repertoires were private in all groups. When the repertoires were sorted by phylogenetic grouping, those of 18 of 34 multiple sclerosis patients ended up in one related-CDR3 cluster, a possible signature.

Unsorted libraries were generated from 2 million PBMCs. These cells had been stored in RNAlater at -80 C. The genes are TRBV6-5 and TRBJ2-7, with 8 bases aligning to TRBD2. The receptor was derived from a man aged 50 to 59 with multiple sclerosis. Sequencing input: PBMCs. CDR3 sequence reads: CASSPTSGTYEQYF. CDR3 bases: TGTGCCAGCAGCCCCACTAGCGGAACCTACGAGCAGTACTTC.